The clone carrying this T cell receptor beta chain was counted many times. Antigen unknown. The data were taken from a study of breast tumors, draining lymph nodes, adjacent tissues. Points from the study as a whole: Most tumor T cells seemingly derive from lymph node, then expand in tumor. Luminal-like breast cancer showed significantly greater tumor-nontumor repertoire similarity than basal-like breast cancer did.

Samples came from axillary lymph nodes draining the breast cancer. TCRdb re-called the multiplex PCR reads through MiXCR, storing one row per CDR3 protein. The sample has roughly 220,000 distinct CDR3 sequences, about 34% seen once; the top ten hold 3% to 4.5%. The CDR3 sequence is 14 residues long. Germline CDR1 SEHNR, CDR2 FQNEAQ (reference sequence). V dropped 2 bases and J dropped 4; count of bases not matched to a gene: 5. The chain is built from TRBV7-9 and TRBJ2-7; 7 nucleotides align to TRBD2. The sequenced material came from axillary lymph node tissue. The clonotype originates from a female donor with breast cancer. Some clones in this sample may be carry-over from other donors' samples. The CDR3 loop is CASSLTGRSYEQYF. The CDR3 DNA sequence: TGTGCCAGCAGCTTAACCGGGAGGTCGTACGAGCAGTACTTC.